This T cell receptor (beta chain) came from a study of identical twins. The CDR3 has 13 amino acids. Trimming removed 0 bases from V and 8 bases from J, with 10 bases in between. Per the germline V gene, CDR1 is MGHRA and CDR2 is YSYEKL. Overall study findings and caveats: Shared out-of-frame alpha sequences (those common to twins) showed excess low generation probability.

This clonotype was seen ten or more times. Its antigen is not identified. TCRdb itself ran the 5' RACE reads through MiXCR, one entry per CDR3 protein. This sample has 350,000 or so distinct CDR3 sequences, with around an eighth found just once. The sample was also reused in another study, on yellow fever vaccine responses in identical twins.

The rearrangement links TRBV4-1 to TRBJ2-5; D is possibly TRBD1 (5 bases). Material: CD8+ T cells sorted from blood. The clonotype originates from a woman under 30 in good health. This CDR3 is CASSQDKGSTQYF. DNA for the CDR3: TGCGCCAGCAGCCAAGATAAGGGGTCCACCCAGTACTTC.